The next 16 T cell receptor beta chains were all read from a single sample in a study of shared clonotypes between healthy human individuals. In the naive CD8 group, cells lacked CD45RO and were positively selected for CCR7, so terminally differentiated effector memory CD45RA+ cells were left out. Profiling relied on immunoSEQ multiplex PCR, and the TCRdb table lists in-frame clones only, not all of them. Found here are around 650,000 clones, approximately 96% of them singletons; the top ten hold about 0.12%. Sequencing was carried out using naive CD8+ T cells sorted from blood. These receptors originate from a woman aged 25 to 45 in good health.

The rearrangement uses TRBV6-5 and TRBJ2-1, with a weak D call TRBD1 (5 bases). Germline assignment: CDR1 MNHEY and CDR2 SVGAGI. The CDR3 covers 15 residues. Trimming cost V 5 bases and J 10 bases, with 21 bases left between them. The CDR3 DNA reads as TGTGCCAGCAGTATCGGGCCTCCCCCGTACAGGGAGCAGTTCTTC. Translating gives CASSIGPPPYREQFF.

The chain joins TRBV7-8 to TRBJ2-5; TRBD2 might be the D (5 bases). CDR3 length equals 15 residues. Trimming shortened V by 5 bases and J by 5 bases, and 18 bases separated the two germline ends. The germline CDR1 and CDR2 sequences are SGHVS and FQNEAQ. CDR3 in amino acids: CASSVNTRVGETQYF. For the CDR3, the DNA is TGTGCCAGCAGCGTAAATACTAGGGTCGGCGAGACCCAGTACTTC. Full variable domain (remainder filled in from reference TRBV7-8 and TRBJ2-5): GAGVSQSPRYKVAKRGQDVALRCDPISGHVSLFWYQQALGQGPEFLTYFQNEAQLDKSGLPSDRFFAERPEGSVSTLKIQRTQQEDSAVYLCASSVNTRVGETQYFGPGTRLLVL.

The chain recombines TRBV15 with TRBJ1-5; D is possibly TRBD1 (5 bases). This CDR3 is 16 amino acids long. The V gene lost 5 bases and the J gene lost 0 bases, with 14 bases spanning the gap. From germline, CDR1 is LNHNV and CDR2 YYDKDF (reference sequence). For the CDR3, the DNA is TGTGCCACCAGCGCCTGGGGGGAGTATAGCAATCAGCCCCAGCATTTT. Protein: CATSAWGEYSNQPQHF.

The chain joins TRBV27 to TRBJ1-1; weak D call: TRBD1 (5 bases). The V gene lost 1 base and the J gene lost 3 bases, with 12 bases spanning the gap. The CDR3 has 15 amino acids. Germline assignment: CDR1 MNHEY and CDR2 SMNVEV (reference sequence). DNA for the CDR3: TGTGCCAGCAGTTTATTTTCCGCGGGGGACACTGAAGCTTTCTTT. Its protein is CASSLFSAGDTEAFF.

This chain connects TRBV4-1 to TRBJ2-7; no clear D gene. CDR1 and CDR2 (germline): MGHRA, YSYEKL. The CDR3 runs to 14 residues. V was trimmed by 1 base and J by 0 bases, leaving 7 bases between them. CDR3 bases: TGCGCCAGCAGCCAAGCATCGAGCTCCTACGAGCAGTACTTC. The encoded protein is CASSQASSSYEQYF.

This clone is a singleton in its sample. The chain employs TRBV5-1 and TRBJ2-3, with TRBD1 as a possible D gene (5 bases). Trimming cost V 5 bases and J 0 bases, with 16 bases left between them. This CDR3 contains 16 residues. The germline gives CDR1 SGHRS, CDR2 YFSETQ. The CDR3 sequence is CASRFSGRVSTDTQYF. CDR3 coding DNA: TGCGCCAGCAGGTTTTCTGGCAGGGTCAGCACAGATACGCAGTATTTT.

The genes are TRBV7-8 and TRBJ2-7, with no clear D. V lost 1 base and J lost 0, with 7 bases in between. This CDR3 is built from 14 residues. CDR1 and CDR2 from the germline V gene are SGHVS and FQNEAQ. The CDR3 DNA sequence: TGTGCCAGCAGCTTAGTAAGCATCTCCTACGAGCAGTACTTC. The encoded protein is CASSLVSISYEQYF.

The chain joins TRBV9 to TRBJ2-1; no clear D. Germline assignment: CDR1 SGDLS and CDR2 YYNGEE. The CDR3 consists of 15 residues. V lost 0 bases to trimming and J lost 1 base, with 8 bases between them. CDR3 sequence (DNA): TGTGCCAGCAGCGTAGTGTTAGGGTCCTACAATGAGCAGTTCTTC. Encoded protein: CASSVVLGSYNEQFF.

The rearrangement uses TRBV9 and TRBJ1-2, with D possibly matching TRBD1 (5 bases). The germline V gene has CDR1 SGDLS and CDR2 YYNGEE. Trimming pared 2 bases from V and 6 bases from J, leaving 20 bases between. There are 16 residues in the CDR3. Here the CDR3 reads CASSVFDRFGADGYTF. The DNA of the CDR3 is TGTGCCAGCAGCGTTTTCGATAGGTTTGGGGCGGATGGCTACACCTTC.

Note on this clone: This sample also contains other DNA sequences that code for the same CDR3. The gene calls are TRBV13 and TRBJ1-1; no clear D. Looked up from germline, CDR1 is PRHDT and CDR2 is FYEKMQ (reference sequence). The V and J ends lost 5 bases and 0 bases respectively, with 4 bases between them. The CDR3 is 12 amino acids. CDR3 coding DNA: TGTGCCAGCAGCCCTCTGAACACTGAAGCTTTCTTT. Translated: CASSPLNTEAFF.

The chain employs TRBV28 and TRBJ2-1; 7 nucleotides align to TRBD2. V lost 6 bases, J lost 4 bases, and 6 bases stayed unmatched. The CDR3 covers 14 residues. The germline V gene encodes CDR1 MDHEN and CDR2 SYDVKM. CDR3 sequence (DNA): TGTGCCAGCAGAGTAGGACTAGTTTACAATGAGCAGTTCTTC. It encodes CASRVGLVYNEQFF.

V gene TRBV30 combines with J gene TRBJ2-1, with TRBD1 matching over 7 bases. This CDR3 spans 11 amino acids. V trimming: 5 bases; J trimming: 12 bases; junction bases outside the gene matches: 7. From germline, CDR1 is GTSNPN and CDR2 SVGIG (reference sequence). DNA of the CDR3: TGTGCCTGGGATAGGGGGCGCGGGCAGTTCTTC. This translates into CAWDRGRGQFF.

This clone showed up just once. The sample contains more than one DNA sequence encoding this CDR3. This chain joins TRBV5-6 and TRBJ2-2, with D tentatively TRBD2 (6 bases). CDR3 length: 12 residues. With 3 bases removed from V and 6 bases from J, the gap between germline ends came to 6 bases. The V gene's germline CDR1 is SGHDT and CDR2 YYEEEE. The CDR3 protein is CASSWGAGELFF. The CDR3 bases are TGTGCCAGCAGCTGGGGGGCCGGGGAGCTGTTTTTT.

The genes are TRBV11-2 and TRBJ2-3, with D hard to call. V was trimmed by 4 bases and J by 1 base, leaving 12 bases between them. This CDR3 has 15 amino acids. Germline-derived CDR1 and CDR2 are SGHAT and FQNNGV. The CDR3 is CASSSHQRGTDTQYF. DNA for the CDR3: TGTGCCAGCAGCTCCCACCAGCGAGGCACAGATACGCAGTATTTT.

The V and J genes are TRBV29-1 and TRBJ2-5; no reliable D call. CDR1 and CDR2 from the germline V gene are SQVTM and ANQGSEA. CDR3 length: 12 residues. The germline V and J ends were trimmed by 1 base and 4 bases, with 7 bases remaining between them. CDR3: CSVEGLGETQYF. CDR3 nucleotide sequence: TGCAGCGTTGAAGGGTTAGGAGAGACCCAGTACTTC.

The chain recombines TRBV5-1 with TRBJ2-3; D perhaps matches TRBD2 (6 bases). CDR1 SGHRS and CDR2 YFSETQ come from the germline V gene. Trimming removed 4 bases from V and 2 bases from J, with 11 bases in between. The CDR3 spans 14 residues. The CDR3 reads CASSPGLYTDTQYF. The DNA for the CDR3 is TGCGCCAGCAGCCCGGGACTCTACACAGATACGCAGTATTTT.